The following is a T cell receptor (beta chain) sequence with its context. This sample's time point: peripheral blood 6 weeks after treatment start. The patients' disease, urothelial carcinoma, was locally advanced or metastatic. This specimen belongs to a study of PD-L1 blockade in urothelial cancer. In the study overall: At some point between 2013 and 2014 therapy began: atezolizumab 1,200 mg intravenously every 3 weeks. Patients' prior chemotherapy regimens numbered 0 to 3. Analysis of blood occurred 3 weeks (second dose) and 6 weeks after treatment start.

J was trimmed by 4 bases and V by 5 bases; bases with no gene match: 9. Per the germline V gene, CDR1 is SGHNT and CDR2 is YENEEA. The CDR3 contains 16 residues. The protocol was immunoSEQ multiplex PCR, while the TCRdb copy is restricted to in-frame clones and leaves out a portion. The sample yields about 91,000 clones, over 80% seen once. Sequencing used PBMCs, obtained around atezolizumab (anti-PD-L1) treatment. The sequence was obtained from a man aged 65 to 79 with urothelial cancer. The chain recombines TRBV11-3 with TRBJ2-1; TRBD2 aligns across 9 bases. The CDR3 nucleotides are TGTGCCAGCAGCGCCAGAGCGGGAGGCCTATACAATGAGCAGTTCTTC. This codes for CASSARAGGLYNEQFF.